The 10 T cell receptor beta chains given below trace back to one sample, sequenced in a study of long-term antiretroviral therapy in people with HIV. The assay, immunoSEQ v3.0, was run at survey level. TCRdb's copy holds only in-frame clones and misses some; the assay was immunoSEQ multiplex PCR. Among some 18,000 clones listed, under 85% were seen once. The source material was unsorted PBMCs, sampled 2.1 to 2.2 years before starting antiretroviral therapy. The source of these receptors is a man aged 30 to 45 with HIV.

This clone is categorized as medium-sized. The rearrangement uses TRBV10-3 and TRBJ1-2; D not resolved. This CDR3 is built from 13 residues. The V end was cut by 3 bases, the J end by 6 bases, with 11 bases between. Germline V gene data show CDR1 as ENHRY and CDR2 as SYGVKD. CDR3 region: CAISEKGWDGYTF. CDR3 nucleotides: TGTGCCATCAGTGAAAAGGGTTGGGATGGCTACACCTTC.

The rearrangement uses TRBV10-2 and TRBJ2-2; D is undetermined. V shed 6 bases and J shed 4 bases, with 6 bases lying between them. The CDR3 runs 12 residues. Germline V gives CDR1 WSHSY, CDR2 SAAADI. The CDR3 region is CASSPSTGELFF. CDR3 nucleotide sequence: TGCGCCAGCAGCCCTAGCACCGGGGAGCTGTTTTTT.

This clone showed up just once. This chain's CDR3 is CASSGYLSQGNNQPQHF. Written as DNA, the CDR3 is TGTGCCAGCAGTGGCTACTTGAGCCAGGGGAACAATCAGCCCCAGCATTTT. The gene calls are TRBV6-1 and TRBJ1-5; D is perhaps TRBD1 (6 bases). Looked up from germline, CDR1 is MNHNS and CDR2 is SASEGT. CDR3 size: 17 residues. V lost 4 bases and J lost 3, with 19 bases in between.

In nucleotides, the CDR3 is TGTGCCAGCAGCCCCCAGGGGGGGAATAAGTATGGCTACACCTTC. Translated, it gives CASSPQGGNKYGYTF. The chain couples TRBV6-5 to TRBJ1-2, with 7 bases that match TRBD1. Trimming at V came to 6 bases and at J to 5 bases, leaving 12 bases not matched to a gene. Germline CDR1 is MNHEY and CDR2 is SVGAGI. The CDR3 sequence is 15 residues long.

The genes are TRBV11-2 and TRBJ1-5, with no clear D. Germline CDR1 is SGHAT and CDR2 is FQNNGV. The CDR3 is 14 amino acids. V was trimmed by 0 bases and J by 6 bases, leaving 9 bases between them. DNA for the CDR3: TGTGCCAGCAGCTTAGATTTTCAAGGTCAGCCCCAGCATTTT. This sequence encodes CASSLDFQGQPQHF. Drawing the rest from reference TRBV11-2 and TRBJ1-5, the complete variable domain is EAGVAQSPRYKIIEKRQSVAFWCNPISGHATLYWYQQILGQGPKLLIQFQNNGVVDDSQLPKDRFSAERLKGVDSTLKIQPAKLEDSAVYLCASSLDFQGQPQHFGDGTRLSIL.

The chain carries TRBV12-5 and TRBJ2-1; 16 positions agree with TRBD2. Germline lookup yields CDR1 LGHNT and CDR2 FRNRAP. This CDR3 region has 21 residues. V dropped 3 bases and J dropped 4; count of bases not matched to a gene: 15. In DNA form, the CDR3 reads TGTGCTAGTGGTTTCAGGGGAATCCCGGGACTAGCGGGAGGGGAATACAATGAGCAGTTCTTC. This translates into CASGFRGIPGLAGGEYNEQFF.

This rearrangement joins TRBV6-4 to TRBJ2-3; the D is unclear. Trimming took off 0 bases at V and 0 bases at J, with 4 bases between the two ends. The germline gives CDR1 MRHNA, CDR2 SNTAGT. CDR3 length: 14 residues. The CDR3 spells CASSDSDSTDTQYF. The CDR3, as DNA: TGTGCCAGCAGTGACTCGGACAGCACAGATACGCAGTATTTT.

This clone was found a few times. V usage is TRBV30 and J usage is TRBJ2-7; D is perhaps TRBD1 or TRBD2 (5 bases each). CDR1 is GTSNPN, CDR2 SVGIG, per germline (reference sequence). With 1 base removed from V and 6 bases from J, the gap between germline ends came to 7 bases. CDR3 size: 11 residues. The CDR3 nucleotides are TGTGCCTGGAGTGATGGGGGCGAGCAGTACTTC. It translates to CAWSDGGEQYF.

The chain links TRBV29-1 to TRBJ2-7, with TRBD1 identical over 9 bases. The CDR3 extends over 12 amino acids. Germline loops: CDR1 SQVTM, CDR2 ANQGSEA. Trimming at V came to 4 bases and at J to 4 bases, leaving 2 bases not matched to a gene. CDR3 protein: CSVAGQGYEQYF. CDR3 DNA sequence: TGCAGCGTTGCAGGACAGGGGTACGAGCAGTACTTC.

V and J are TRBV19 and TRBJ1-6, with D maybe TRBD1 (5 bases). Germline V gene data show CDR1 as LNHDA and CDR2 as SQIVND (reference sequence). Trimming removed 3 bases at V and 10 bases at J, with 10 bases between. The CDR3 is made up of 13 amino acids. CDR3 protein: CASSMTGGSPLHF. The CDR3 nucleotides read TGTGCCAGTAGTATGACTGGGGGATCACCCCTCCACTTT. The variable domain in full, with the rest retrieved from reference TRBV19 and TRBJ1-6, is DGGITQSPKYLFRKEGQNVTLSCEQNLNHDAMYWYRQDPGQGLRLIYYSQIVNDFQKGDIAEGYSVSREKKESFPLTVTSAQKNPTAFYLCASSMTGGSPLHFGNGTRLTVT.